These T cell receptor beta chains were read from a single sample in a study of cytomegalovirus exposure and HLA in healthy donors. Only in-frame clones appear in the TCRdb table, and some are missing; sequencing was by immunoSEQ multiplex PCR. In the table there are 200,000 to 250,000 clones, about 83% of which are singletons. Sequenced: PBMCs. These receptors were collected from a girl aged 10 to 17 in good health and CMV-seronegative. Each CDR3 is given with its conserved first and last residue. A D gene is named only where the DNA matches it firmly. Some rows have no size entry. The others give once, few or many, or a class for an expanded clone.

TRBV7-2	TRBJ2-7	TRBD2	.	CASSPSGLYEQYF	TGTGCCAGCAGCCCTAGCGGCTTGTACGAGCAGTACTTC
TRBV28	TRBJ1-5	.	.	CASSPRGRGNQPQHF	TGTGCCAGCAGTCCCCGGGGGAGGGGCAATCAGCCCCAGCATTTT
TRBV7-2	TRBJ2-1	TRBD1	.	CASSFRTGDPWSSYNEQFF	TGTGCCAGCAGCTTCCGGACAGGAGACCCATGGAGCTCCTACAATGAGCAGTTCTTC
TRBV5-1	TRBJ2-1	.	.	CASSREGVIYNEQFF	TGCGCCAGCAGTAGAGAAGGGGTAATCTACAATGAGCAGTTCTTC
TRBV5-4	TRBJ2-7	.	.	CASSFNLGGLNEQYF	TGTGCCAGCAGCTTCAACCTCGGGGGGCTGAACGAGCAGTACTTC
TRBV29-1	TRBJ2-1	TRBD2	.	CSVLNMGLAGEGQHYNEQFF	TGCAGCGTTCTAAACATGGGACTAGCGGGAGAAGGGCAGCATTACAATGAGCAGTTCTTC
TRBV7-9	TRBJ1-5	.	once	CASSLEWSQPQHF	TGTGCCAGCAGCTTAGAATGGAGTCAGCCCCAGCATTTT
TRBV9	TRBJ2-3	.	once	CASSVGGTILRTDTQYF	TGTGCCAGCAGCGTAGGAGGGACAATTCTCCGCACAGATACGCAGTATTTT
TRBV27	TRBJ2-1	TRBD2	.	CASSSLLLAGMINEQFF	TGTGCCAGCAGTTCCCTGTTACTAGCGGGAATGATCAATGAGCAGTTCTTC
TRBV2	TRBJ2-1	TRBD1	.	CASSGQVAYNEQFF	TGTGCCAGCAGCGGACAGGTGGCCTACAATGAGCAGTTCTTC
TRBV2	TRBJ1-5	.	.	CASSDPQNQPQHF	TGTGCCAGCAGTGATCCGCAGAATCAGCCCCAGCATTTT
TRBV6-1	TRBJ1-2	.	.	CASSEEGSGSYGYTF	TGTGCCAGCAGTGAAGAAGGGAGCGGCTCCTATGGCTACACCTTC
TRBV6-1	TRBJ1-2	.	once	CASPGGYGYTF	TGTGCCTCCCCCGGGGGGTATGGCTACACCTTC
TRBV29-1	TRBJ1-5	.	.	CSVQQQANQPQHF	TGCAGCGTTCAACAACAGGCGAATCAGCCCCAGCATTTT
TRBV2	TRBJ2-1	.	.	CASSVALRGYNEQFF	TGTGCCAGCAGTGTAGCGCTGCGGGGTTACAATGAGCAGTTCTTC
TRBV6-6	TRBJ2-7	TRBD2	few	CASSSGLVNEQYF	TGTGCCAGCAGTTCCGGACTAGTCAACGAGCAGTACTTC
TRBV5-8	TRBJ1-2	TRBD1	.	CASSSQGAWGLNYGYTF	TGTGCCAGCAGCTCTCAGGGGGCGTGGGGTCTCAACTATGGCTACACCTTC
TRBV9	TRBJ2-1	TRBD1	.	CASTDRESHFNEQFF	TGTGCCAGCACCGACAGGGAATCTCACTTCAATGAGCAGTTCTTC
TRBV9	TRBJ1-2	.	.	CASSLRTDPNYGYTF	TGTGCCAGCAGCCTACGGACAGATCCAAACTATGGCTACACCTTC
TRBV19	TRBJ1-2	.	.	CASSISVTGALRSGYTF	TGTGCCAGTAGTATAAGTGTGACTGGCGCCCTACGGTCCGGCTACACCTTC
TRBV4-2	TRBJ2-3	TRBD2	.	CASSQDLAGNADTQYF	TGTGCCAGCAGCCAAGATCTAGCGGGGAACGCAGATACGCAGTATTTT
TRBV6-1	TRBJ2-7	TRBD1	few	CASRRQGDEQYF	TGTGCCAGCAGACGACAGGGGGACGAGCAGTACTTC
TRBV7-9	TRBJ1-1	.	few	CASSSQGLIEAFF	TGTGCCAGCAGCTCCCAGGGGTTAATTGAAGCTTTCTTT
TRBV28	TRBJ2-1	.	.	CASRPGTRLYNEQFF	TGTGCCAGCAGACCCGGGACAAGACTCTACAATGAGCAGTTCTTC
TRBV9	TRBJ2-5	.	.	CASSADPGTPKETQYF	TGTGCCAGCAGCGCCGATCCCGGGACTCCGAAAGAGACCCAGTACTTC
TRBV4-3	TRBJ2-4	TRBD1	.	CASSQGLITGGISKNIQYF	TGCGCCAGCAGCCAGGGGCTAATAACAGGGGGAATTAGTAAAAACATTCAGTACTTC